These 30 T cell receptor beta chains share one sample of origin, sequenced in a study of beta chain features in type 1 diabetes (dated by TCRdb to about 2018). The library was generated by the immunoSEQ multiplex PCR assay. The High Capacity cDNA Reverse Transcription Kit was used to reverse transcribe all of the isolated RNA, meaning that expressed TCRB transcripts were what got sequenced. TCRdb provides this immuneACCESS table in a form limited to in-frame rearrangements. Some clones are lacking; in checked studies, under half of them reflect an unresolved V gene, and why the rest are absent is not known. Recorded for this sample are about 170,000 clones; approximately 8% of them occurred a single time. The ten largest make up about 1% of the sample. These receptors' antigens are unknown. General findings and caveats noted by the study authors: A moderate but significant shortening of TCRB CDR3 length was observed in type 1 diabetes patients in all four CD4+ subsets.

Material: central memory CD4+ T cells from blood. The source of these receptors is a woman between 35 and 50 years old with type 1 diabetes.

The chain joins TRBV7-2 to TRBJ2-3, with 7 positions matching TRBD1. CDR1 and CDR2 (germline): SGHTA, FQGNSA. The CDR3 runs 18 residues. Unmatched junction bases numbered 17, after V lost 5 bases and J lost 3 bases. This CDR3 is CASSQSPRQGIRTDTQYF. The CDR3 coding sequence is TGTGCCAGCAGCCAATCCCCGAGACAGGGAATTCGGACAGATACGCAGTATTTT.

There are a few counts of this clone. V gene TRBV6-4 combines with J gene TRBJ2-1, with 7 positions matching TRBD1. Germline V gene lookup returns CDR1 MRHNA and CDR2 SNTAGT. The CDR3 runs to 15 residues. The junction had 4 bases not matched to a gene; V was cut back by 5 bases and J by 0 bases. The CDR3 coding sequence is TGTGCCAGCAGTCCGCGGACAGGCTCCTACAATGAGCAGTTCTTC. This codes for CASSPRTGSYNEQFF.

This clone was recorded a few times. V gene TRBV2 combines with J gene TRBJ1-6; D is uncertain. CDR3 length: 13 residues. Deletions cut 4 bases from V and 8 bases from J, with 9 bases between. Germline V gene data show CDR1 as SNHLY and CDR2 as FYNNEI. The CDR3 DNA reads as TGTGCCAGCAGTGCCGGAGGCTATTCACCCCTCCACTTT. This codes for CASSAGGYSPLHF.

This clone was detected only a few times. V and J are TRBV9 and TRBJ2-5; weak D call: TRBD2 (6 bases). V was trimmed by 4 bases and J by 5 bases, leaving 21 bases between them. The germline gives CDR1 SGDLS, CDR2 YYNGEE. The CDR3 has 16 residues. The CDR3 protein is CASSPYAGLGIETQYF. For the CDR3, the DNA is TGTGCCAGCAGCCCCTACGCGGGGCTAGGTATTGAGACCCAGTACTTC.

The chain joins TRBV5-5 to TRBJ1-1; D is possibly TRBD1 (6 bases). CDR3 length equals 13 residues. Germline lookup yields CDR1 SGHKS and CDR2 YYEKEE (reference sequence). Trimming left V 3 bases short and J 2 bases short, with 8 bases between. The CDR3 nucleotides read TGTGCCAGCAGCTCCGGGACAAACACTGAAGCTTTCTTT. Translated, it gives CASSSGTNTEAFF.

The V call is TRBV19, the J call TRBJ1-6, with a possible D match to TRBD1 (5 bases). CDR3 length: 14 residues. V was clipped by 6 bases and J by 6 bases, with 12 bases between them. Germline-derived CDR1 and CDR2 are LNHDA and SQIVND (reference sequence). The CDR3 region has the DNA TGTGCCAGTAGACCCCGGGACTCTAATTCACCCCTCCACTTT. Protein: CASRPRDSNSPLHF.

This clone was recorded at least ten times. The V gene is TRBV19, the J gene TRBJ1-5; D might be TRBD1 (5 bases). CDR1 and CDR2 from the germline V gene are LNHDA and SQIVND (reference sequence). V lost 11 bases and J lost 8, with 19 bases in between. The CDR3 length is 13 residues. CDR3 DNA: TGTGCCGCAACTCGGCAGGAAGGGGAGCCCCAGCATTTT. Amino acid sequence: CAATRQEGEPQHF.

This clone has ten or more counts. The genes are TRBV5-1 and TRBJ2-7, with a weak D call TRBD2 (6 bases). Germline CDR1 reads SGHRS; CDR2 reads YFSETQ. This CDR3 spans 14 amino acids. The V end lost 2 bases, the J end lost 1 base, and 10 bases lay between the germline ends. The CDR3 sequence: CASSFRESSYEQYF. CDR3 in DNA: TGCGCCAGCAGCTTTCGGGAGTCTTCCTACGAGCAGTACTTC.

On this clone itself: This sequence may be a read error, since a much larger clone differs from it by one base. The rearrangement uses TRBV7-2 and TRBJ2-3; D is unclear. This CDR3 is 12 amino acids long. Trimming removed 4 bases at V and 2 bases at J, with 4 bases between. The germline V gene has CDR1 SGHTA and CDR2 FQGNSA. The CDR3 sequence: CASSYFTDTQYF. The CDR3 nucleotides read TGTGCCAGCAGCTACTTCACAGATACGCAGTATTTT.

This sequence joins TRBV14 and TRBJ1-1, with D uncertain. The germline CDR1 and CDR2 sequences are SGHDN and FVKESK. V lost 1 base to trimming and J lost 4 bases, with 16 bases between them. This CDR3 has 16 amino acids. The CDR3 is CASSQVRSQRGTEAFF. The DNA of the CDR3 is TGTGCCAGCAGCCAAGTTAGGTCACAGCGGGGCACTGAAGCTTTCTTT.

This clone was detected only a few times. This chain uses TRBV29-1 with TRBJ1-2; D possibly corresponds to TRBD1 (5 bases). The CDR3 has 13 amino acids. The V gene lost 4 bases and the J gene lost 1 base, with 10 bases spanning the gap. Germline lookup yields CDR1 SQVTM and CDR2 ANQGSEA. The DNA of the CDR3 is TGCAGCGTTGCGTGGAGGGGTAACTATGGCTACACCTTC. Protein sequence: CSVAWRGNYGYTF.

This clone was observed a few times. The gene calls are TRBV5-4 and TRBJ2-1, with 7 bases identical to TRBD1. Germline V CDR1 and CDR2: SGHNT, YYREEE (reference sequence). V shed 5 bases, J shed 5 bases, and the junction held 4 bases outside the gene matches. The CDR3 is 13 amino acids. CDR3: CASSYDRDNEQFF. CDR3 nucleotide sequence: TGTGCCAGCAGTTACGACAGGGACAATGAGCAGTTCTTC.

The V gene is TRBV5-1, the J gene TRBJ1-2; D remains unclear. The V gene lost 2 bases and the J gene lost 5 bases, with 10 bases spanning the gap. The CDR3 is 13 amino acids. Germline V gene lookup returns CDR1 SGHRS and CDR2 YFSETQ. This chain's CDR3 is CASSLSGAYGYTF. For the CDR3, the DNA is TGCGCCAGCAGCTTATCAGGCGCGTATGGCTACACCTTC. Filled out from reference TRBV5-1 and TRBJ1-2, the complete variable domain reads KAGVTQTPRYLIKTRGQQVTLSCSPISGHRSVSWYQQTPGQGLQFLFEYFSETQRNKGNFPGRFSGRQFSNSRSEMNVSTLELGDSALYLCASSLSGAYGYTFGSGTRLTVV.

The chain carries TRBV28 and TRBJ2-1; 11 nucleotides agree with TRBD2. CDR1 is MDHEN, CDR2 SYDVKM, per germline. The CDR3 runs 15 residues. With V trimmed by 1 base and J by 9 bases, 5 bases remained unmatched. The CDR3 DNA sequence: TGTGCCAGCAGTTTATCACTAGCGGGAGTCAGTGAGCAGTTCTTC. Protein: CASSLSLAGVSEQFF.

This clone was observed a single time. CDR3: CASSPDRGINEQYF. In DNA, the CDR3 is TGTGCCAGCTCACCCGACAGGGGAATCAACGAGCAGTACTTC. This sequence joins TRBV18 and TRBJ2-7, with 8 bases fitting TRBD1. The V gene's germline CDR1 is KGHSH and CDR2 LQKENI. The junction had 6 bases not matched to a gene; V was cut back by 3 bases and J by 5 bases. The CDR3 sequence is 14 residues long.

This clone was seen only a few times. V is TRBV7-2 and J is TRBJ1-6; a weak D match, TRBD1 (5 bases). Germline V gene sequence: CDR1 SGHTA, CDR2 FQGNSA. V dropped 6 bases and J dropped 7 bases, with 13 bases sitting between them. CDR3 length equals 14 residues. CDR3 protein: CASRQRGTNSPLHF. In DNA form, the CDR3 reads TGTGCCAGCAGACAAAGGGGCACCAATTCACCCCTCCACTTT.

The chain links TRBV19 to TRBJ1-5; TRBD1 is a possible D gene (5 bases). Per the germline V gene, CDR1 is LNHDA and CDR2 is SQIVND (reference sequence). This CDR3 spans 15 amino acids. V gave up 5 bases and J gave up 0 bases, with 11 bases separating them. The CDR3 region is CASSQGVNSNQPQHF. The CDR3 region has the DNA TGTGCCAGTAGTCAAGGGGTGAATAGCAATCAGCCCCAGCATTTT.

This sequence joins TRBV7-2 and TRBJ1-4; 8 nucleotides line up with TRBD1. The CDR3 length is 15 residues. The junction had 6 bases not matched to a gene; V was cut back by 3 bases and J by 6 bases. Germline assignment: CDR1 SGHTA and CDR2 FQGNSA. CDR3 loop: CASSLSGGGDEKLFF. The CDR3 coding sequence is TGTGCCAGCAGCTTGTCAGGGGGCGGGGATGAAAAACTGTTTTTT.

This chain connects TRBV7-9 to TRBJ1-1, with D possibly TRBD1 on 5 matching bases. Trimming removed 3 bases at V and 0 bases at J, with 8 bases between. The CDR3 spans 14 residues. In germline, CDR1 is SEHNR, CDR2 FQNEAQ (reference sequence). The CDR3 is CASSLNRMNTEAFF. CDR3 bases: TGTGCCAGCAGCTTGAACAGGATGAACACTGAAGCTTTCTTT. The complete variable domain, with remaining parts taken from reference TRBV7-9 and TRBJ1-1, reads DTGVSQNPRHKITKRGQNVTFRCDPISEHNRLYWYRQTLGQGPEFLTYFQNEAQLEKSRLLSDRFSAERPKGSFSTLEIQRTEQGDSAMYLCASSLNRMNTEAFFGQGTRLTVV.

Only a few counts were recorded for this clone. This rearrangement joins TRBV18 to TRBJ2-1, with 8 bases aligning to TRBD2. The trim removed 0 bases at V and 7 bases at J, leaving 5 bases unmatched. This CDR3 is 15 amino acids long. From germline, CDR1 is KGHSH and CDR2 LQKENI. The CDR3 bases are TGTGCCAGCTCACCACCCCCGGGAGGGGCAAATGAGCAGTTCTTC. Its translation is CASSPPPGGANEQFF. Full variable domain (remainder filled in from reference TRBV18 and TRBJ2-1): NAGVMQNPRHLVRRRGQEARLRCSPMKGHSHVYWYRQLPEEGLKFMVYLQKENIIDESGMPKERFSAEFPKEGPSILRIQQVVRGDSAAYFCASSPPPGGANEQFFGPGTRLTVL.

This clone turned up a few times. The genes are TRBV9 and TRBJ2-1; TRBD2 agrees at 8 bases. Germline-derived CDR1 and CDR2 are SGDLS and YYNGEE. The CDR3 is 15 amino acids. The junction had 9 bases not matched to a gene; V was cut back by 0 bases and J by 10 bases. The CDR3 DNA reads TGTGCCAGCAGCGTAGACGTCGGACTAGCAAGGGAGCAGTTCTTC. Residues: CASSVDVGLAREQFF.

V is TRBV5-1 and J is TRBJ2-1; TRBD2 matches at 14 bases. Germline CDR1 and CDR2: SGHRS and YFSETQ. V lost 2 bases, J lost 6 bases, and 4 bases stayed unmatched. The CDR3 loop spans 16 amino acids. The CDR3 nucleotides read TGCGCCAGCAGCTTATGGGGGACTAGCGGGAGCAATGAGCAGTTCTTC. This sequence encodes CASSLWGTSGSNEQFF.

This chain links TRBV28 with TRBJ1-1; 9 bases line up with TRBD1. CDR3 length: 16 residues. V shed 5 bases, J shed 5 bases, and the junction held 12 bases outside the gene matches. Germline loops: CDR1 MDHEN, CDR2 SYDVKM. DNA for the CDR3: TGTGCCAGCAGTATCACAGGGGGCGAATTGGGGACTGAAGCTTTCTTT. This gives the protein CASSITGGELGTEAFF.

This sequence joins TRBV4-2 and TRBJ1-5; tentatively, D is TRBD1 (5 bases). The germline V gene encodes CDR1 LGHNA and CDR2 YNFKEQ. V lost 3 bases, J lost 5 bases, and 14 bases lay in between. The CDR3 consists of 15 residues. CDR3 in DNA: TGTGCCAGCAGCCAGACAGCCTTTGGGTATCAGCCCCAGCATTTT. As protein: CASSQTAFGYQPQHF.

In its sample, this clone was seen a few times. V is TRBV7-6 and J is TRBJ2-1, with 10 positions matching TRBD2. Germline lookup yields CDR1 SGHVS and CDR2 FNYEAQ. CDR3 size: 15 residues. Unmatched junction bases numbered 6, after V lost 3 bases and J lost 7 bases. DNA for the CDR3: TGTGCCAGCAGCTTTCTAGCGGGAGTTAGGAATGAGCAGTTCTTC. This encodes CASSFLAGVRNEQFF.

V gene TRBV29-1 combines with J gene TRBJ1-5; 7 bases are a match to TRBD1. V was pared by 4 bases and J by 6 bases, with 6 bases of the junction left unmatched. CDR3 length equals 13 residues. CDR1 is SQVTM, CDR2 ANQGSEA, per germline. The CDR3 nucleotides read TGCAGCGTTGTGCAGGGGGATCGTCAGCCCCAGCATTTT. Translating it yields CSVVQGDRQPQHF.

Only a few counts were recorded for this clone. The chain joins TRBV5-6 to TRBJ2-5, with TRBD1 as a possible D gene (5 bases). This CDR3 comprises 16 residues. V was pared by 3 bases and J by 4 bases, with 19 bases between. Germline CDR1 SGHDT, CDR2 YYEEEE. CDR3 in amino acids: CASSSFSSGARETQYF. The CDR3 DNA reads TGTGCCAGCAGCTCGTTCAGCTCTGGGGCCAGAGAGACCCAGTACTTC.

This clone has just a few counts. The chain carries TRBV5-1 and TRBJ1-3; D possibly corresponds to TRBD1 (5 bases). The germline gives CDR1 SGHRS, CDR2 YFSETQ. V lost 4 bases, J lost 5 bases, and 10 bases lay in between. The CDR3 is made up of 13 amino acids. The CDR3 spells CASSPGTRNTIYF. CDR3 coding DNA: TGCGCCAGCAGCCCAGGGACTAGAAACACCATATATTTT.

V gene TRBV7-3 combines with J gene TRBJ1-2; weak D call: TRBD1 (6 bases). Trimming pared 0 bases from V and 4 bases from J, leaving 12 bases between. Germline CDR1 SGHTA, CDR2 FQGTGA. CDR3 length: 15 residues. In DNA, the CDR3 is TGTGCCAGCAGCTTAACCTCAGGGGAGGGCTATGGCTACACCTTC. Its protein product is CASSLTSGEGYGYTF. The full variable domain, completed using reference TRBV7-3 and TRBJ1-2, is GAGVSQTPSNKVTEKGKYVELRCDPISGHTALYWYRQSLGQGPEFLIYFQGTGAADDSGLPNDRFFAVRPEGSVSTLKIQRTERGDSAVYLCASSLTSGEGYGYTFGSGTRLTVV.

Only a few counts were recorded for this clone. J is TRBJ1-6 and V is TRBV4-3; 9 bases are a match to TRBD1. The CDR3 is made up of 15 amino acids. V lost 5 bases to trimming and J lost 8 bases; unmatched junction nucleotides: 7. Germline V gene lookup returns CDR1 LGHNA and CDR2 YSLEER. CDR3: CASSGLQGAYSPLHF. DNA of the CDR3: TGCGCCAGCAGCGGACTACAGGGGGCCTATTCACCCCTCCACTTT.